Described below is a single TCR beta chain sequence and its context. V lost 9 bases and J lost 2, with 13 bases in between. Germline V gene sequence: CDR1 MGHDK, CDR2 SYGVNS. The CDR3 extends over 13 amino acids. The source of the sample is a study of somatic mutations in cytotoxic T cells in rheumatoid arthritis. Profiled with immunoSEQ multiplex PCR; TCRdb holds only in-frame clones, not every one. Of fewer than 20,000 clones listed, around four fifths are singletons. The rearrangement joins TRBV25-1 to TRBJ1-1, with a weak D call TRBD1 (6 bases). Material for sequencing was CD8+ T cells sorted from blood. The TCR originated in a woman aged 55-69 years in good health. DNA of the CDR3: TGTGCCAGTCAAGGGGGGGGAAACACTGAAGCTTTCTTT. Encoded protein: CASQGGGNTEAFF.